The rows below give T cell receptor beta chains drawn from one sample of a study of CD8+ T cells in alopecia areata. TCRdb's table, derived via immunoSEQ multiplex PCR, lists solely in-frame clones and lacks some. In the table there are around 100,000 clones, about 44% of which are singletons. The source material was CD8+ T cells sorted from blood, sampled at week 24, from a patient treated with tofacitinib. Every receptor here comes from a human donor with alopecia areata. The CDR3 runs from the conserved cysteine through the conserved F or W. A D gene is named only where the DNA matches it firmly. Expanded clones are given a class, and other clones once, few, many or no size at all.

TRBD2,TRBJ2-2,TRBV29-1,NA,TGCAGCGTTTTGACTAGCTGGGGCGGGGAGCTGTTTTTT,CSVLTSWGGELFF
TRBD1,TRBJ2-5,TRBV28,NA,TGTGCCAGCAGTTTACGGACAGGGGGAGAGACCCAGTACTTC,CASSLRTGGETQYF
NA,TRBJ1-5,TRBV6-1,NA,TGTGCCAGCAGCACTCCGGAGCCCCAGCATTTT,CASSTPEPQHF
NA,TRBJ1-2,TRBV7-9,NA,TGTGCCAGCAGCTTAATTAGGTCAGACTATGGCTACACCTTC,CASSLIRSDYGYTF
NA,TRBJ2-7,TRBV5-1,few,TGCGCCAGCAGCTTGGAAGGAGTTAGCTTCGACGAGCAGTACTTC,CASSLEGVSFDEQYF
TRBD2,TRBJ2-7,TRBV14,NA,TGTGCCAGCAGCCAAGTCAGCGGGAGTGGCGACGAGCAGTACTTC,CASSQVSGSGDEQYF
TRBD1,TRBJ2-1,TRBV29-1,few,TGCAGCGCTGGGGACAGAGGGGAGTTCTTC,CSAGDRGEFF
NA,TRBJ2-1,TRBV29-1,NA,TGCAGCGCCTGGAGTCCAACCGAGAGAAATGAGCAGTTCTTC,CSAWSPTERNEQFF
NA,TRBJ1-2,TRBV28,NA,TGTGCCAGCAGACCCCCGGGGGGGTATTCTGGCTACACCTTC,CASRPPGGYSGYTF
NA,TRBJ2-2,TRBV29-1,NA,TGCAGCGTTGTGTCTAGCGATACCGGGGAGCTGTTTTTT,CSVVSSDTGELFF
NA,TRBJ2-7,TRBV30,NA,TGTGCCTGGAGTGTCGGTGGATCCTACGAGCAGTACTTC,CAWSVGGSYEQYF
TRBD1,TRBJ1-2,TRBV11-2,NA,TGTGCCAGCAGCTTAGGGGACAGGTTCGGCTATGGCTACACCTTC,CASSLGDRFGYGYTF
NA,TRBJ2-1,TRBV11-2,NA,TGTGCCAGCAGCCAGGCAGGACAGCAAATCTACAATGAGCAGTTCTTC,CASSQAGQQIYNEQFF
NA,TRBJ1-1,TRBV20-1,NA,TGCAGTGCTAAGACCTCTGAAGCTTTCTTT,CSAKTSEAFF
NA,TRBJ2-6,TRBV9,NA,TGTGCCAGCAGCGTAGCTGCGGGACACCTCTCTGGGGCCAACGTCCTGACTTTC,CASSVAAGHLSGANVLTF
TRBD1,TRBJ2-7,TRBV4-1,NA,TGCGCCAGCAGCCAAGAATCGGACAGGGTCTACGAGCAGTACTTC,CASSQESDRVYEQYF
TRBD1,TRBJ2-7,TRBV4-1,NA,TGCGCCAGCAGCCAACAAGGACAGGGAGGCACCTACGAGCAGTACTTC,CASSQQGQGGTYEQYF
NA,TRBJ1-1,TRBV27,NA,TGTGCCAGCAGTTTAGGGACAGAAGCTTTCTTT,CASSLGTEAFF
TRBD2,TRBJ2-3,TRBV5-1,NA,TGCGCCAGCAGCTTGGCGGGGAGGGGCGCAGATACGCAGTATTTT,CASSLAGRGADTQYF
TRBD2,TRBJ2-1,TRBV15,few,TGTGCCACCAGCAATGGACTAGGGTCCCAAAATGAGCAGTTCTTC,CATSNGLGSQNEQFF
TRBD1,TRBJ2-7,TRBV5-1,NA,TGCGCCAGCAGCTCGGACAGGTACTCCTACGAGCAGTACTTC,CASSSDRYSYEQYF
NA,TRBJ2-5,TRBV27,NA,TGTGCCAGCAGCCCCCGGGGACGGACACAAGAGACCCAGTACTTC,CASSPRGRTQETQYF
NA,TRBJ2-2,TRBV4-3,NA,TGCGCCAGCAGCCAATACACTAACACCGGGGAGCTGTTTTTT,CASSQYTNTGELFF
NA,TRBJ2-7,TRBV28,NA,TGTGCCAGCAGTTTTCGGAGATACGAGCAGTACTTC,CASSFRRYEQYF
NA,TRBJ2-7,TRBV29-1,NA,TGCAGCGTTGAAGATACCAGCGATGGGCAGTACTTC,CSVEDTSDGQYF
NA,TRBJ1-1,TRBV27,NA,TGTGCCAGCAGTTTATCGACAGGGAACACTGAAGCTTTCTTT,CASSLSTGNTEAFF
NA,TRBJ1-1,TRBV30,NA,TGTGCCTGGAATCCAGGAACCACTGAAGCTTTCTTT,CAWNPGTTEAFF
NA,TRBJ1-1,TRBV5-6,few,TGTGCCAGCAGCTTGGATATTAGGGACGGGAGAGGAGCTTTCTTT,CASSLDIRDGRGAFF
TRBD2,TRBJ2-1,TRBV27,NA,TGTGCCAGCAGAACCGGGACTAGCGGGACCTACAATGAGCAGTTCTTC,CASRTGTSGTYNEQFF
NA,TRBJ2-3,TRBV5-1,NA,TGCGCCAGCAGCTTGGTAGCAGAAGACACAGATACGCAGTATTTT,CASSLVAEDTDTQYF
NA,TRBJ1-1,TRBV30,NA,TGTGCCTGGAGTGCCGGCCTCTCGGGGGAAGCTTTCTTT,CAWSAGLSGEAFF
TRBD2,TRBJ2-1,TRBV29-1,NA,TGCAGCGTTGGCTTCGGAGGGGAGGGGTGGGATGAGCAGTTCTTC,CSVGFGGEGWDEQFF
TRBD2,TRBJ2-1,TRBV4-3,NA,TGCGCCAGCAGCCAGGTAGCGGGAGTACTCGGTGAGCAGTTCTTC,CASSQVAGVLGEQFF
TRBD2,TRBJ2-5,TRBV5-1,few,TGCGCCAGCAGCTGGGGGGGGACCCAGTACTTC,CASSWGGTQYF
NA,TRBJ2-7,TRBV7-2,few,TGTGCCAGCAACGTACGGGACGCGTCCTACGAGCAGTACTTC,CASNVRDASYEQYF
NA,TRBJ2-1,TRBV30,NA,TGTGCCTGGTGGGAGGGGGTCAATGAGCAGTTCTTC,CAWWEGVNEQFF
NA,TRBJ1-2,TRBV30,few,TGTGCCTGTTCCCGGGACGGATTAGGGGATGGCTACACCTTC,CACSRDGLGDGYTF
NA,TRBJ2-1,TRBV10-2,NA,TGCGCCAGCATGACAGACAATGAGCAGTTCTTC,CASMTDNEQFF
NA,TRBJ2-6,TRBV7-8,few,TGTGCCAGCAGCTTATTTGGCAAAAGCTCTGGGGCCAACGTCCTGACTTTC,CASSLFGKSSGANVLTF
TRBD1,TRBJ2-2,TRBV7-9,NA,TGTGCCAGCAGCTCGCACCGGGACAGGGCCGGGGAGCTGTTTTTT,CASSSHRDRAGELFF
NA,TRBJ2-1,TRBV2,NA,TGTGCCAGTAACGCTTTTGAGCAGTTCTTC,CASNAFEQFF
NA,TRBJ2-1,TRBV4-1,NA,TGCGCCAGCAGCCTTCGAGGGCCCGACAATGAGCAGTTCTTC,CASSLRGPDNEQFF
NA,TRBJ2-1,TRBV19,NA,TGTGCCAGTAGTCCCCGGCTGGCGGGAGAGCAGTTCTTC,CASSPRLAGEQFF
TRBD1,TRBJ2-7,TRBV29-1,NA,TGCAGCGGGCGGACAGGAGACGAGCAGTACTTC,CSGRTGDEQYF
NA,TRBJ2-2,TRBV19,once,TGTGCCAGTAGTCATACAGGTCTCCGCGGGGAGCTGTTTTTT,CASSHTGLRGELFF
TRBD1,TRBJ1-2,TRBV4-1,NA,TGCGCCAGCAGCCCACGGACAGGCGCTCCCCATGGCTACACCTTC,CASSPRTGAPHGYTF
NA,TRBJ1-1,TRBV5-1,NA,TGCGCCAGCAGCTTGGGGGGGCCCACTGAAGCTTTCTTT,CASSLGGPTEAFF
NA,TRBJ2-5,TRBV6-5,NA,TGTGCCAGCAGGCGGGCCCGAGAGACCCAGTACTTC,CASRRARETQYF